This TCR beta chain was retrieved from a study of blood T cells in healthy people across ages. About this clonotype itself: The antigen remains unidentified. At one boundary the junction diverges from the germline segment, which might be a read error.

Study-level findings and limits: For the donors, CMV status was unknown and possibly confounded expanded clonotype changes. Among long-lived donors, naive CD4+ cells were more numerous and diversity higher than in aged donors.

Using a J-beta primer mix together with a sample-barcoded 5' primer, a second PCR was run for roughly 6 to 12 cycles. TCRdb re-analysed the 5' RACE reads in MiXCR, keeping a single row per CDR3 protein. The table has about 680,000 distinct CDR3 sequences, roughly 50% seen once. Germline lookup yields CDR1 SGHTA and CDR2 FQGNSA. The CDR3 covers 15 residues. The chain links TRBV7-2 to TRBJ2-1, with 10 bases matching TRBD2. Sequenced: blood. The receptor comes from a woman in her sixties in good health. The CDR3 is CAGSFEASGRSEQFF. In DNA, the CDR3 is TGTGCCGGCAGCTTTGAGGCTAGCGGGAGAAGTGAGCAGTTCTTC.